This entry is about one T cell receptor beta chain. Its antigen is unknown. Generated by immunoSEQ multiplex PCR, the TCRdb table keeps only in-frame clones and is missing some. The repertoire holds about 33,000 clones, with about 79% as singletons. This entry belongs to a study of high-grade serous ovarian cancer treatment subgroups. About the study: Samples averaged around 14,000 reads and around 7,000 unique TCR beta rearrangements.

Tumor samples were obtained before definitive surgery or chemotherapy. Study results and limitations: Different patients shared almost no repertoire; same-patient tumors shared roughly 0.095 to 0.85.

Trimming took off 2 bases at V and 2 bases at J, with 12 bases between the two ends. The CDR3 is 15 amino acids. Germline-derived CDR1 and CDR2 are LNHDA and SQIVND (reference sequence). The receptor's source is a human donor with high-grade serous ovarian cancer. V is TRBV19 and J is TRBJ1-2; TRBD1 might be the D (5 bases). The sample comprised tumor tissue. CDR3 sequence reads: CASSIRGQGNYGYTF. The CDR3 region has the DNA TGTGCCAGTAGTATAAGAGGACAAGGAAACTATGGCTACACCTTC.